Listed below are T cell receptor beta chains from one sample, sequenced in a study of cytomegalovirus exposure and HLA in healthy donors. Sequencing was performed with immunoSEQ multiplex PCR; in TCRdb, only in-frame clones are kept and a portion is missing. The table includes about 200,000 clones, about four fifths detected once. Specimen: PBMCs. These receptors were collected from a woman aged 18-30 years in good health and CMV-seronegative. Both conserved end residues are part of each CDR3. Fields, in order: D gene, J gene, clone size, V gene, CDR3 DNA, CDR3 protein. A D gene is named only where the DNA matches it firmly. Not all rows give a size; the values are once, few, many and, for expanded clones, a class.

TRBD2 TRBJ2-7 NA TRBV7-9 TGTGCCAGCAGCTGGGGGGGAGGAGAGCAGTACTTC CASSWGGGEQYF
TRBD2 TRBJ2-1 NA TRBV7-2 TGTGCCAGCAGCTCCGAAGGACTAGCGGGAGCCTATTACAATGAGCAGTTCTTC CASSSEGLAGAYYNEQFF
TRBD1 TRBJ1-1 NA TRBV7-9 TGTGCCAGCAGCCCGATCGTACTAAGACCACCGGGACAGGGGGTAAAAGCTTTCTTT CASSPIVLRPPGQGVKAFF
TRBD2 TRBJ2-1 NA TRBV11-3 TGTGCCAGCAGCCCGGGACTAGCGGGATACAATGAGCAGTTCTTC CASSPGLAGYNEQFF
NA TRBJ1-2 NA TRBV4-3 TGCGCCAGCAGCCCCGCGCGGGGGACCTACTATGGCTACACCTTC CASSPARGTYYGYTF
NA TRBJ2-6 NA TRBV6-6 TGTGCCAGCACCGGCTCTGGGGCCAACGTCCTGACTTTC CASTGSGANVLTF
TRBD1 TRBJ2-5 NA TRBV2 TGTGCCAAGACGGCAGGGGGCGGAGAGACCCAGTACTTC CAKTAGGGETQYF
TRBD1 TRBJ2-6 NA TRBV7-2 TGTGCCAGCAGCTTAGCGGGGGCAGGGGGTGGGGCCAACGTCCTGACTTTC CASSLAGAGGGANVLTF
NA TRBJ1-1 NA TRBV9 TGTGCCAGCAGCGTAGTTAAGCTTACCCCCGGGGAAGCTTTCTTT CASSVVKLTPGEAFF
NA TRBJ1-3 NA TRBV27 TGTGCCAGCAGTCTAGGAGGGATCTCTGGAAACACCATATATTTT CASSLGGISGNTIYF
TRBD2 TRBJ2-2 NA TRBV30 TGTGCCTGGAGTGTAGAACTAGCGGGAGCCGGGGAGCTGTTTTTT CAWSVELAGAGELFF
TRBD2 TRBJ2-7 NA TRBV7-2 TGTGCCAGCAGCTTAGATGCTAGCGGGAGCTACGAGCAGTACTTC CASSLDASGSYEQYF
TRBD2 TRBJ2-7 few TRBV19 TGTGCCAGTAGTAACCCGGGGGGCGAGCAGTACTTC CASSNPGGEQYF
NA TRBJ2-1 NA TRBV7-6 TGTGCCAGCAGCCATGAGTGGGCCAATGAGCAGTTCTTC CASSHEWANEQFF
TRBD2 TRBJ2-1 NA TRBV13 TGTGCCAGCAGCTTAGGACGGCGATTCGGACTAGCGCCCAACAATGAGCAGTTCTTC CASSLGRRFGLAPNNEQFF
TRBD1 TRBJ2-2 NA TRBV9 TGTGCCAGCAGCGCCCGGCGTGGGACAGCGAACACCGGGGAGCTGTTTTTT CASSARRGTANTGELFF
TRBD2 TRBJ2-1 NA TRBV29-1 TGCAGCGTAGAAAGGAGAGCGGGAGCCTCCTACAATGAGCAGTTCTTC CSVERRAGASYNEQFF
TRBD2 TRBJ2-4 NA TRBV10-1 TGCGCCAGCAGTGACACCGGGACTAGCGGAACAGCCAAAAACATTCAGTACTTC CASSDTGTSGTAKNIQYF
TRBD1 TRBJ1-1 NA TRBV19 TGTGCCAGTACCCCGGGACAGGGAGTCGATGAAGCTTTCTTT CASTPGQGVDEAFF
TRBD1 TRBJ1-4 NA TRBV19 TGTGCCAGCCGTCCCGGGACAGGGGGTGAAAAACTGTTTTTT CASRPGTGGEKLFF
NA TRBJ1-1 NA TRBV28 TGTGCCAGCAGTTTACATTCGTCGGGGAACACTGAAGCTTTCTTT CASSLHSSGNTEAFF
NA TRBJ2-1 few TRBV6-1 TGTGCCAGCACCGGAAGAGGACAGTACAATGAGCAGTTCTTC CASTGRGQYNEQFF
TRBD2 TRBJ2-1 few TRBV27 TGTGCCAGCAGTTTCCCAGCGGGAGGGCCTGAGCAGTTCTTC CASSFPAGGPEQFF
TRBD1 TRBJ2-2 NA TRBV7-7 TGTGCCAGCAGCTTAGGACAGGGTAACGGGGAGCTGTTTTTT CASSLGQGNGELFF
TRBD2 TRBJ2-3 once TRBV5-1 TGCGCCAGCAGCCTGGGGACTAGCGGGAGTTTATCAAGCACAGATACGCAGTATTTT CASSLGTSGSLSSTDTQYF
TRBD2 TRBJ2-7 NA TRBV5-4 TGTGCCAGCAGCAAGGGACTAGCGGGAGGGGGTTACGAGCAGTACTTC CASSKGLAGGGYEQYF
TRBD1 TRBJ1-2 NA TRBV29-1 TGCAGCGTATCTTCCGGGACAGGGACTGGCTACACCTTC CSVSSGTGTGYTF
NA TRBJ2-2 NA TRBV7-9 TGTGCCAGCAGCTTCGACACGAACACCGGGGAGCTGTTTTTT CASSFDTNTGELFF
TRBD2 TRBJ2-3 NA TRBV11-3 TGTGCCAGCACCCCCAGCCCCCGGGAGGAGGGAACAGATACGCAGTATTTT CASTPSPREEGTDTQYF
TRBD1 TRBJ1-1 once TRBV10-3 TGTGCCATCAGTCCCGGGACAGGGAGGACTGAAGCTTTCTTT CAISPGTGRTEAFF
TRBD2 TRBJ2-1 NA TRBV28 TGTGCCAGTCGAGCGGGAGCCCACAATGAGCAGTTCTTC CASRAGAHNEQFF
TRBD1 TRBJ1-5 NA TRBV7-2 TGTGCCAGCAGCCCCGGACAGGGGATTCAGCCCCAGCATTTT CASSPGQGIQPQHF
TRBD2 TRBJ2-3 once TRBV18 TGTGCCAGCTCAGGACTAGCGGGAGGACCAGATACGCAGTATTTT CASSGLAGGPDTQYF
NA TRBJ2-7 NA TRBV28 TGTGCCAGTTTATCCCGGGACACGCGCCTTGAGCAGTACTTC CASLSRDTRLEQYF
TRBD1 TRBJ2-3 few TRBV6-6 TGTGCCAGCAGTTACGCCGGGACAGGGAATTTAGATACGCAGTATTTT CASSYAGTGNLDTQYF
NA TRBJ2-5 NA TRBV29-1 TGCAGCGGGTGGACATCGCAAGAGACCCAGTACTTC CSGWTSQETQYF
TRBD2 TRBJ2-5 NA TRBV25-1 TGTGCCAGCGGGTCTCTAGCGGGACAAGAGACCCAGTACTTC CASGSLAGQETQYF
TRBD1 TRBJ2-5 once TRBV28 TGTGCCAGCAGTATAGACAGGGTCGGCGGGGAGACCCAGTACTTC CASSIDRVGGETQYF
TRBD1 TRBJ1-1 NA TRBV29-1 TGCAGCGTTGTGGGCGCCAGGGGGGCCACTGAAGCTTTCTTT CSVVGARGATEAFF
NA TRBJ1-6 NA TRBV6-1 TGTGCCAGCAGAACAGGGTCGTGGAATTCACCCCTCCACTTT CASRTGSWNSPLHF
TRBD2 TRBJ2-2 NA TRBV9 TGTGCCAGCAGCGTATTACCTAGCGGGAACACCGGGGAGCTGTTTTTT CASSVLPSGNTGELFF